This T cell receptor (beta chain) emerged from a study of cytomegalovirus exposure and HLA in healthy donors. Overall study: A prior study identified 90 million to 120 million unique TCR beta sequences from roughly 180 million T cells.

The PCR ran on 60 Vbeta and 13 Jbeta primers. The method was immunoSEQ multiplex PCR; TCRdb's version includes in-frame clones alone and lacks a portion of them. Of about 21,000 clones in the sample, about 77% were seen once. This clone was found a few times. The antigen remains undetermined. Study-level results: For most TCR beta V segments, an earlier analysis put the productive rate at about 87% or about 30% of the time. Per published reports, the classifier diagnosed cytomegalovirus status with high specificity and sensitivity.

This TCR was sampled from a man in his fifties or sixties in good health and CMV-seronegative. The sequencing input was PBMCs.

DNA of the CDR3: TGTGCCAGTAACGTGGGACAGGGGGCGCGGATGGCTGAAGCTTTCTTT. It encodes CASNVGQGARMAEAFF. The chain links TRBV19 to TRBJ1-1; 12 bases are a match to TRBD1. The CDR3 is made up of 16 amino acids. Germline V gene lookup returns CDR1 LNHDA and CDR2 SQIVND (reference sequence). The J segment lost 6 bases and the V segment lost 7 bases, leaving 12 bases of the junction unmatched.